This entry lists 15 T cell receptor beta chains sequenced from one sample in a study of beta chain features in type 1 diabetes. The antigens of these receptors remain unknown. As every portion of the isolated RNA was reverse transcribed, the sequencing read expressed TCRB transcripts. Libraries were prepared by immunoSEQ multiplex PCR; TCRdb keeps only in-frame clonotypes and omits some of them. The repertoire consists of a few hundred thousand clones, with 14% occurring once and the leading ten covering 0.015% to 0.02%. Study outcomes and limitations: Shortening of TCRB CDR3s, moderate but significant, appeared in all four CD4+ subsets of Type 1 diabetes patients.

Sequencing used naive CD4+ T cells from blood. These TCRs come from a man aged 30 to 45 with type 1 diabetes.

This clone was counted between two and nine times. This sequence joins TRBV29-1 and TRBJ2-5, with D possibly matching TRBD1 (6 bases). The length of the CDR3 is 13 residues. Per germline, CDR1 SQVTM and CDR2 ANQGSEA. V lost 7 bases to trimming and J lost 2 bases, with 14 bases between them. The CDR3 region has the DNA TGCAGCGCAGGGGTCCAACGGCAAGAGACCCAGTACTTC. This translates into CSAGVQRQETQYF.

CDR3 sequence: CAWNRQSNYGYTF. CDR3 coding DNA: TGTGCCTGGAACAGACAGAGCAACTATGGCTACACCTTC. The chain employs TRBV30 and TRBJ1-2; D possibly corresponds to TRBD1 (5 bases). V shed 4 bases and J shed 2 bases, with 11 bases lying between them. Germline loops: CDR1 GTSNPN, CDR2 SVGIG (reference sequence). The CDR3 has 13 amino acids.

This clone was seen a few times. V gene TRBV6-5 combines with J gene TRBJ2-1; D unclear. The CDR3 is 13 amino acids. The V end was cut by 4 bases, the J end by 8 bases, with 12 bases between. Germline CDR1 MNHEY, CDR2 SVGAGI. CDR3 in DNA: TGTGCCAGCAGTTCGATCATAGGAGATGAGCAGTTCTTC. Protein sequence: CASSSIIGDEQFF.

The rearrangement joins TRBV7-2 to TRBJ2-5; D gene ambiguous. Germline-derived CDR1 and CDR2 are SGHTA and FQGNSA. V was shortened by 5 bases and J by 5 bases, with 12 bases between the two germline ends. The CDR3 runs 13 residues. The CDR3: CASSPRPRETQYF. The CDR3 nucleotides read TGTGCCAGCAGCCCCCGGCCCAGGGAGACCCAGTACTTC.

This clone appeared once. V usage is TRBV19 and J usage is TRBJ1-1; 7 positions agree with TRBD1. The germline CDR1 and CDR2 sequences are LNHDA and SQIVND (reference sequence). The CDR3 covers 15 residues. V was pared by 1 base and J by 5 bases, with 7 bases of the junction left unmatched. CDR3 bases: TGTGCCAGTAGTATAGCGACAGGGTTGGGGACTGAAGCTTTCTTT. This sequence encodes CASSIATGLGTEAFF.

This clone was seen a handful of times. The gene calls are TRBV29-1 and TRBJ1-1, with 10 nucleotides matching TRBD1. The CDR3 runs 14 residues. J gave up 5 bases and V 4 bases, and 7 bases lay outside the gene matches. Germline-derived CDR1 and CDR2 are SQVTM and ANQGSEA. CDR3 DNA sequence: TGCAGCGTTGTGAGGACAGGGGGAAGGACTGAAGCTTTCTTT. Its translation: CSVVRTGGRTEAFF.

This clone turned up a few times. The rearrangement uses TRBV19 and TRBJ2-1, with TRBD1 matching over 7 bases. Germline V CDR1 and CDR2: LNHDA, SQIVND (reference sequence). The CDR3 is 14 residues long. Trimming removed 2 bases from V and 8 bases from J; junction bases left unmatched: 6. The CDR3 DNA reads as TGTGCCAGTAGTATAAGGGACAGCCGGTATGAGCAGTTCTTC. Translated, it gives CASSIRDSRYEQFF. The variable domain in full, completed from reference TRBV19 and TRBJ2-1, reads DGGITQSPKYLFRKEGQNVTLSCEQNLNHDAMYWYRQDPGQGLRLIYYSQIVNDFQKGDIAEGYSVSREKKESFPLTVTSAQKNPTAFYLCASSIRDSRYEQFFGPGTRLTVL.

This clone was picked up a small number of times. The gene calls are TRBV18 and TRBJ2-3, with D possibly being TRBD2 (6 bases). CDR3 length equals 15 residues. Germline CDR1 reads KGHSH; CDR2 reads LQKENI. The V gene lost 1 base and the J gene lost 4 bases, with 12 bases spanning the gap. CDR3 loop: CASSPLSGSADTQYF. The CDR3 bases are TGTGCCAGCTCACCACTCAGCGGGTCTGCAGATACGCAGTATTTT.

The J gene is TRBJ1-2, the V gene TRBV5-4, with D possibly being TRBD1 (5 bases). CDR1 is SGHNT, CDR2 YYREEE, per germline (reference sequence). V lost 0 bases to trimming and J lost 7 bases, with 16 bases between them. This CDR3 has 15 amino acids. The chain's CDR3 is CASSLGTPLPTGYTF. The CDR3 DNA is TGTGCCAGCAGCTTGGGGACACCTCTACCGACTGGCTACACCTTC.

This clone has just a few counts. In DNA, the CDR3 is TGTGCCAGCAGCTTACAGGGGGGTAGCGGGAGGACCGGGGAGCTGTTTTTT. Its protein is CASSLQGGSGRTGELFF. The V and J genes are TRBV9 and TRBJ2-2; TRBD2 aligns across 10 bases. With V trimmed by 4 bases and J by 5 bases, 11 bases remained unmatched. The CDR3 is 17 residues long. Germline V gene sequence: CDR1 SGDLS, CDR2 YYNGEE.

The chain recombines TRBV6-5 with TRBJ2-7; D perhaps matches TRBD2 (5 bases). The germline V and J ends were trimmed by 5 bases and 5 bases, with 13 bases remaining between them. The CDR3 extends over 13 amino acids. Germline lookup yields CDR1 MNHEY and CDR2 SVGAGI. The CDR3 nucleotides are TGTGCCAGCAGTACCGATCTAGCAGACGAGCAGTACTTC. Translation: CASSTDLADEQYF.

This clone was found a few times. The CDR3 region is CASSRRGLAGTEQFF. DNA of the CDR3: TGTGCCAGCAGCCGTCGAGGACTAGCGGGAACAGAGCAGTTCTTC. The chain links TRBV4-2 to TRBJ2-1; 12 bases agree with TRBD2. Germline trimming cut 4 bases from V and 10 bases from J; bases unmatched to any gene: 8. CDR1 is LGHNA, CDR2 YNFKEQ, per germline. There are 15 residues in the CDR3.

The sample holds a few counts of this clone. The J gene is TRBJ2-1, the V gene TRBV27; the D is unclear. V lost 6 bases and J 10 bases, leaving 16 bases between the germline ends. Per germline, CDR1 MNHEY and CDR2 SMNVEV (reference sequence). This CDR3 comprises 13 residues. In DNA form, the CDR3 reads TGTGCCAGCAGGTCAGGTCACTTAATAGAGCAGTTCTTC. This gives the protein CASRSGHLIEQFF.

In this sample, this clone turned up a few times. This chain joins TRBV28 and TRBJ2-7; no clear D gene. The CDR3 is 11 amino acids. The V gene lost 5 bases and the J gene lost 3 bases, with 5 bases spanning the gap. Germline V gives CDR1 MDHEN, CDR2 SYDVKM. The DNA of the CDR3 is TGTGCCAGCAGTGTCCACTACGAGCAGTACTTC. It codes for CASSVHYEQYF.

CDR3 sequence reads: CASSLVGLPSYEQYF. The CDR3, as DNA: TGCGCCAGCAGCTTGGTTGGACTGCCTTCCTACGAGCAGTACTTC. This chain connects TRBV5-1 to TRBJ2-7; the D gene is possibly TRBD2 (5 bases). Germline V gene lookup returns CDR1 SGHRS and CDR2 YFSETQ. Trimming shortened V by 0 bases and J by 1 base, and 11 bases separated the two germline ends. The CDR3 runs 15 residues.